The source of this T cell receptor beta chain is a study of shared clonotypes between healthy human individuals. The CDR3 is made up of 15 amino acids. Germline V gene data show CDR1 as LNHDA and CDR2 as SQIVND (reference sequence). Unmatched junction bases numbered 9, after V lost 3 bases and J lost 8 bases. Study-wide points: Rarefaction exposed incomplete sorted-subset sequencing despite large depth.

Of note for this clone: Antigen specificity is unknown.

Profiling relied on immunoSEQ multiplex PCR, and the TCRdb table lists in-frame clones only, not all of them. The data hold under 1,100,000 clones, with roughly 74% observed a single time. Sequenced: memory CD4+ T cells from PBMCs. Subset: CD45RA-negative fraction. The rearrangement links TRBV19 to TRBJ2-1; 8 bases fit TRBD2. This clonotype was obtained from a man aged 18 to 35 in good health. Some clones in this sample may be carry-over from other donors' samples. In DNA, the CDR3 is TGTGCCAGTAGTATGGTCGGGAGGGCCACAGATGAGCAGTTCTTC. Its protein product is CASSMVGRATDEQFF. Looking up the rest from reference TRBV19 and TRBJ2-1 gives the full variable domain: DGGITQSPKYLFRKEGQNVTLSCEQNLNHDAMYWYRQDPGQGLRLIYYSQIVNDFQKGDIAEGYSVSREKKESFPLTVTSAQKNPTAFYLCASSMVGRATDEQFFGPGTRLTVL.